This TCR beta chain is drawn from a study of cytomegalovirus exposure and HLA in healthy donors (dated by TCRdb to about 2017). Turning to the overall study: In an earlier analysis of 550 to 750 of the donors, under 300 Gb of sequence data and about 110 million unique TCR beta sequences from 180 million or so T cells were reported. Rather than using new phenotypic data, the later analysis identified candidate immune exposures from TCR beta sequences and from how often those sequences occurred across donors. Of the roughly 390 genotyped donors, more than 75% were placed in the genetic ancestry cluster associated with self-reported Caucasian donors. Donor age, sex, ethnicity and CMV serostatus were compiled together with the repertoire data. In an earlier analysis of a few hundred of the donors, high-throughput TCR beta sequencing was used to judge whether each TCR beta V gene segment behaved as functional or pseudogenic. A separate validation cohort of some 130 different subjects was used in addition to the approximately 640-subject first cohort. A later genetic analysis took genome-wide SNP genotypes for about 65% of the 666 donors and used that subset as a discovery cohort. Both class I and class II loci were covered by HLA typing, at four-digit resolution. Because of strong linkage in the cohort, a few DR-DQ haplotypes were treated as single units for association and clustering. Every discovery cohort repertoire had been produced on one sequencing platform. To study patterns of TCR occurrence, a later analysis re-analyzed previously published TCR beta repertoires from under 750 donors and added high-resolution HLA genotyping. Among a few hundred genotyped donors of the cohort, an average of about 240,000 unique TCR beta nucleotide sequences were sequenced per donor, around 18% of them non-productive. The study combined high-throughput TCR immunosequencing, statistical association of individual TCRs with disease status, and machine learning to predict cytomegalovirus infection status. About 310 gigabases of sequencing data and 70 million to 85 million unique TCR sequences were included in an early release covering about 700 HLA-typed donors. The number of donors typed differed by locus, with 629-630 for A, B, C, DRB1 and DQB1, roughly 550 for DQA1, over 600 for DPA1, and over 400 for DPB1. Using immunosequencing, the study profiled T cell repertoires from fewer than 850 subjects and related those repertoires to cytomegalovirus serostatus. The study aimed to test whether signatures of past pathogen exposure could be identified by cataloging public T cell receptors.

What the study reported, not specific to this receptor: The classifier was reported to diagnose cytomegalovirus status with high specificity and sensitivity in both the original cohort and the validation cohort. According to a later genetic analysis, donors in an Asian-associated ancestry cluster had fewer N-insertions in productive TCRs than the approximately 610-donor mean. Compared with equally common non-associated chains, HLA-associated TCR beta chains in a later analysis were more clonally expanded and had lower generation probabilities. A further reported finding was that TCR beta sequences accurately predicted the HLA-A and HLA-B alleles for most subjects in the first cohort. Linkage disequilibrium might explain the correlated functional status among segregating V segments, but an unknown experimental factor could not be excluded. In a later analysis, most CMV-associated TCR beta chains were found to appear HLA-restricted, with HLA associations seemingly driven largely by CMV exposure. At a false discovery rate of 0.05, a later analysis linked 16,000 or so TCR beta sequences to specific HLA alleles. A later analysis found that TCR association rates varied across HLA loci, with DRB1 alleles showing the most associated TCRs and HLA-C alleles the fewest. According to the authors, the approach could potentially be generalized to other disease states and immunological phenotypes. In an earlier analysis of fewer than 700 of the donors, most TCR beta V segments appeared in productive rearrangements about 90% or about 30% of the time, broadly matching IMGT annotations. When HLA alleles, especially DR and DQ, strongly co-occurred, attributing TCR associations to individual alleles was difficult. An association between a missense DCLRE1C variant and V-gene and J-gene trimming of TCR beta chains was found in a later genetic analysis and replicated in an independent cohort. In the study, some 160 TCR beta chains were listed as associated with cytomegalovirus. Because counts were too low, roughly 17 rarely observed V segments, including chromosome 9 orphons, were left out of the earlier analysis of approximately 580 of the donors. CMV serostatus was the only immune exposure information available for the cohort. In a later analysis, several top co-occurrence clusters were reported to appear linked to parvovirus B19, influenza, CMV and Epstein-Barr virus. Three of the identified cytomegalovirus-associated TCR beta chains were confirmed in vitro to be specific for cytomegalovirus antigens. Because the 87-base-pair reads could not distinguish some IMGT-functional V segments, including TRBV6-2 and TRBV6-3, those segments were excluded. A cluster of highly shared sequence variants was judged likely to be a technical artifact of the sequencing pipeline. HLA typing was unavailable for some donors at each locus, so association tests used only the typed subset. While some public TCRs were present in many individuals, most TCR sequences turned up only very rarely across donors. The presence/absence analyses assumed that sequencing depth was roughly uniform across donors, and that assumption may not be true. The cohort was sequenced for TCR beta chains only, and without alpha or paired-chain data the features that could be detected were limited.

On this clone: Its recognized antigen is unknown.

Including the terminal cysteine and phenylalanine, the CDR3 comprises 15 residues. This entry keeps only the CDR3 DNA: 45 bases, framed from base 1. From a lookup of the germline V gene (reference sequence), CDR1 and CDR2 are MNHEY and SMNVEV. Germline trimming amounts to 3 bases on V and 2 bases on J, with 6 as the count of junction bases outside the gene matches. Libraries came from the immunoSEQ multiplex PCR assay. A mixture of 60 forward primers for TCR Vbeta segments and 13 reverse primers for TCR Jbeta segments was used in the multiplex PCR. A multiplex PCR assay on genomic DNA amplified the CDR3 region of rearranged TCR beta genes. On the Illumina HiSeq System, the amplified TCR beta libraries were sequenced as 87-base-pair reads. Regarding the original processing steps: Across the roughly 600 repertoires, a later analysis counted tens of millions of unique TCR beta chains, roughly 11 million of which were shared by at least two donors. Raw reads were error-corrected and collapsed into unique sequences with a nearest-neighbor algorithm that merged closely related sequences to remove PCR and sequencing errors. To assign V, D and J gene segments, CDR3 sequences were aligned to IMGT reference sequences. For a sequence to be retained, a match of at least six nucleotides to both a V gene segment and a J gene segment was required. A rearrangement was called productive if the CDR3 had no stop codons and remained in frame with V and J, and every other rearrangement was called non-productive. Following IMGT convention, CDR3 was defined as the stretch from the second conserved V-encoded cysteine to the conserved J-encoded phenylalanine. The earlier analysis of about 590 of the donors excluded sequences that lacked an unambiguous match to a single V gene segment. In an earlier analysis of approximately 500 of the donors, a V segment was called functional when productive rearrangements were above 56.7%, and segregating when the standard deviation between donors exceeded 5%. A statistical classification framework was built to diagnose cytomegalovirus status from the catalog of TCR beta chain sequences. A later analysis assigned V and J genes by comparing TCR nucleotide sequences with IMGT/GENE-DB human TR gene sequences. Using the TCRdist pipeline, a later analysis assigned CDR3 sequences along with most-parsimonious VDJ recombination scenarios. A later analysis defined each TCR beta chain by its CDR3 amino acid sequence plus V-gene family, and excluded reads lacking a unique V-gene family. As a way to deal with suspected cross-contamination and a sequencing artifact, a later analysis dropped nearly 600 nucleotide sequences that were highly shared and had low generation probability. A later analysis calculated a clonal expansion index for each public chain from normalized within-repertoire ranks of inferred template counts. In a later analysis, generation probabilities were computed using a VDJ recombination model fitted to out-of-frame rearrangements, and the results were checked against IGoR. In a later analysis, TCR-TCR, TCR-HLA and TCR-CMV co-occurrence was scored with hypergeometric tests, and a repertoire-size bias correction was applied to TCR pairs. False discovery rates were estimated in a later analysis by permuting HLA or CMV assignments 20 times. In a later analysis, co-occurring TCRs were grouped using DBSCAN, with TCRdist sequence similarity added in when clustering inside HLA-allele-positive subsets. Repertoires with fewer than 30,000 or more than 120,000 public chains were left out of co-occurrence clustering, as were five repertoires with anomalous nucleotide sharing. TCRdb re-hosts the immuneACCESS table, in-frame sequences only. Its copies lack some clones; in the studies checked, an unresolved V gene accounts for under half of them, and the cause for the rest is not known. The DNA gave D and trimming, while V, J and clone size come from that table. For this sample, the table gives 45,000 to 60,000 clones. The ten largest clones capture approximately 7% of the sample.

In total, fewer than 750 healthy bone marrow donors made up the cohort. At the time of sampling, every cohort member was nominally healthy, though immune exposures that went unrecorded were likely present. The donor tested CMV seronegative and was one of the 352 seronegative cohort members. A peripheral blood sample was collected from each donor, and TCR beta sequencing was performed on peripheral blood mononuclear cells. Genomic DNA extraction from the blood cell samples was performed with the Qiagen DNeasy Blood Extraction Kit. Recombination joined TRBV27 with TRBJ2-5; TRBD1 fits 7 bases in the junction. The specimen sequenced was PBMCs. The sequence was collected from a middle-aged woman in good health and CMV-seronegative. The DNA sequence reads TGTGCCAGCAGTTTCTCGGGACAGTCACAAGAGACCCAGTACTTC. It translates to CASSFSGQSQETQYF.